These 23 T cell receptor beta chains share one sample of origin, sequenced in a study of post-analysis software for immune sequencing data. Study outcomes and limitations: Patients used about five TRBV segments, including TRBV5-6, TRBV5-1 and TRBV20-1, more often than controls.

Their cognate antigens are unknown. Presence of unique molecular identifiers characterized the TCR beta cDNA libraries. MiXCR was run by TCRdb on the PCR reads, yielding one entry per CDR3 protein. The sample records hundreds of thousands of distinct CDR3 sequences, roughly 27% being singletons. The sample was blood. The receptors come from a girl aged 5-17 years with multiple sclerosis.

As to this clonotype: Germline is not matched at one junction end, which may reflect a read error. V and J are TRBV29-1 and TRBJ2-3; 10 bases fit TRBD2. CDR1 is SQVTM and CDR2 is ANQGSEA in the germline V gene. CDR3 size: 12 residues. The DNA for the CDR3 is TGCAGCGCACTAGCGGGGTCAGATACGCGGTATTTT. Translation: CSALAGSDTRYF.

The chain recombines TRBV7-9 with TRBJ1-5; possible D gene TRBD1, 6 bases. The CDR3 sequence is 16 residues long. The V end lost 1 base, the J end lost 4 bases, and 14 bases lay between the germline ends. Germline lookup yields CDR1 SEHNR and CDR2 FQNEAQ (reference sequence). For the CDR3, the DNA is TGTGCCAGCAGCTTAGATGCCGGGGGCGGAAATCAGCCCCAGCATTTT. Translation: CASSLDAGGGNQPQHF.

This chain links TRBV7-2 with TRBJ1-2; possible D gene TRBD1, 5 bases. V was clipped by 3 bases and J by 6 bases, with 8 bases between them. The CDR3 contains 12 residues. Germline CDR1 is SGHTA and CDR2 is FQGNSA. The CDR3 sequence: CASSFQGNGYTF. The CDR3 DNA sequence: TGTGCCAGCAGCTTTCAGGGAAATGGCTACACCTTC.

The CDR3 sequence: CASSLGLAGGQYF. CDR3 in DNA: TGTGCCAGCAGCCTCGGACTAGCGGGAGGGCAGTACTTC. This chain links TRBV5-6 with TRBJ2-7, with 14 bases matching TRBD2. CDR1 is SGHDT, CDR2 YYEEEE, per germline. With V trimmed by 4 bases and J by 9 bases, 3 bases remained unmatched. This CDR3 has 13 residues.

The J gene is TRBJ1-3, the V gene TRBV20-1, with D hard to call. This CDR3 has 13 residues. Deletions cut 6 bases from V and 0 bases from J, with 9 bases between. Per germline, CDR1 DFQATT and CDR2 SNEGSKA (reference sequence). The DNA for the CDR3 is TGCAGTGCCCCACAGTACTCTGGAAACACCATATATTTT. Its protein is CSAPQYSGNTIYF.

This chain links TRBV20-1 with TRBJ2-5; 7 bases agree with TRBD2. The germline V gene encodes CDR1 DFQATT and CDR2 SNEGSKA (reference sequence). Trimming cost V 3 bases and J 1 base; bases outside gene matches: 8. The CDR3 sequence is 15 residues long. This chain's CDR3 is CSARMWGLSQETQYF. The CDR3 bases are TGCAGTGCTAGGATGTGGGGACTATCCCAAGAGACCCAGTACTTC.

The chain couples TRBV25-1 to TRBJ2-5; TRBD1 matches 12 bases. From germline, CDR1 is MGHDK and CDR2 SYGVNS. The CDR3 has 16 residues. V lost 4 bases, J lost 1 base, and 4 bases stayed unmatched. CDR3 amino acids: CASSAGTGGFQETQYF. CDR3 coding DNA: TGTGCCAGCAGTGCCGGGACAGGGGGCTTCCAAGAGACCCAGTACTTC. The variable domain in full, with the rest retrieved from reference TRBV25-1 and TRBJ2-5, is EADIYQTPRYLVIGTGKKITLECSQTMGHDKMYWYQQDPGMELHLIHYSYGVNSTEKGDLSSESTVSRIRTEHFPLTLESARPSHTSQYLCASSAGTGGFQETQYFGPGTRLLVL.

The chain links TRBV4-1 to TRBJ1-2; TRBD1 is a possible D gene (6 bases). With 3 bases removed from V and 4 bases from J, the gap between germline ends came to 15 bases. Germline values: CDR1 MGHRA, CDR2 YSYEKL. The CDR3 has 15 residues. The CDR3 region is CASSQGRGAGYGYTF. For the CDR3, the DNA is TGCGCCAGCAGCCAGGGACGGGGGGCTGGCTATGGCTACACCTTC.

J is TRBJ1-2 and V is TRBV20-1; 8 positions match TRBD1. The CDR3 runs 17 residues. CDR1 and CDR2 (germline): DFQATT, SNEGSKA (reference sequence). V trimming: 2 bases; J trimming: 4 bases; junction bases outside the gene matches: 15. The chain's CDR3 is CSARNAVRDRPIYGYTF. The CDR3 region has the DNA TGCAGTGCTAGAAATGCAGTACGGGACAGGCCGATCTATGGCTACACCTTC.

This clonotype was counted only a few times. The chain has TRBV6-6 and TRBJ2-3, with 7 nucleotides matching TRBD1. This CDR3 spans 13 amino acids. The germline V gene encodes CDR1 MNHNY and CDR2 SVGAGI (reference sequence). With V trimmed by 6 bases and J by 10 bases, 10 bases remained unmatched. The CDR3 reads CASSPVGTAPQYF. In DNA, the CDR3 is TGTGCCAGCAGCCCAGTAGGGACAGCACCGCAGTATTTT.

This clonotype was found a few times. The rearrangement joins TRBV20-1 to TRBJ1-5; the D is unclear. Germline CDR1 reads DFQATT; CDR2 reads SNEGSKA (reference sequence). V was clipped by 1 base and J by 5 bases, with 9 bases between them. The CDR3 consists of 13 residues. The CDR3 region has the DNA TGCAGTGCTAGAGGGTACAGTGATCAGCCCCAGCATTTT. Translating it yields CSARGYSDQPQHF.

This chain connects TRBV6-5 to TRBJ1-4, with D uncertain. The CDR3 consists of 18 residues. From germline, CDR1 is MNHEY and CDR2 SVGAGI. The V and J ends lost 2 bases and 0 bases respectively, with 16 bases between them. This CDR3 reads CASSYPHSDWATNEKLFF. The CDR3 DNA is TGTGCCAGCAGTTACCCTCATTCAGACTGGGCAACTAATGAAAAACTGTTTTTT.

The chain joins TRBV10-3 to TRBJ1-2, with D uncertain. Germline V gene lookup returns CDR1 ENHRY and CDR2 SYGVKD. V shed 7 bases and J shed 4 bases, with 13 bases lying between them. The CDR3 runs 13 residues. CDR3 DNA: TGTGCCATCATGGCGGATTGGGGCTATGGCTACACCTTC. As protein: CAIMADWGYGYTF.

The chain carries TRBV29-1 and TRBJ2-1; TRBD1 agrees at 7 bases. The CDR3 is 13 amino acids. V was clipped by 3 bases and J by 13 bases; unmatched bases: 12. Germline values: CDR1 SQVTM, CDR2 ANQGSEA. CDR3 nucleotide sequence: TGCAGCGTTGAGGTAGGGGGCGCTCCGGTCCAGTTCTTC. Protein product: CSVEVGGAPVQFF.

This clonotype was observed a few times. V and J are TRBV28 and TRBJ2-3; TRBD2 matches at 7 bases. The CDR3 totals 14 residues. J was trimmed by 2 bases and V by 10 bases; bases with no gene match: 9. Per germline, CDR1 MDHEN and CDR2 SYDVKM. The CDR3 coding sequence is TGTGCCACCATCCGGGGGGTAAACACAGATACGCAGTATTTT. Residues: CATIRGVNTDTQYF. The full variable domain, its missing parts supplied by reference TRBV28 and TRBJ2-3, is DVKVTQSSRYLVKRTGEKVFLECVQDMDHENMFWYRQDPGLGLRLIYFSYDVKMKEKGDIPEGYSVSREKKERFSLILESASTNQTSMYLCATIRGVNTDTQYFGPGTRLTVL.

This clonotype was found a few times. The chain joins TRBV3-1 to TRBJ2-5; D may be TRBD1 (6 bases). V was cut by 4 bases and J by 6 bases, with 12 bases left in between. CDR1 is LGHDT, CDR2 YNNKEL, per germline (reference sequence). CDR3 length: 13 residues. This CDR3 is CASSPGHIQTQYF. The CDR3 DNA reads as TGTGCCAGCAGCCCGGGACATATACAGACCCAGTACTTC.

Turning to this clonotype: Relative to the germline gene, one junction end is altered; a read error may explain this. This chain joins TRBV28 and TRBJ1-2; D perhaps matches TRBD1 (5 bases). The CDR3 has 13 amino acids. CDR1 and CDR2 from the germline V gene are MDHEN and SYDVKM. In nucleotides, the CDR3 is TGTGCCAGCTCCCCGCGGGACGGGGATGGCTACACCTTT. It is translated as CASSPRDGDGYTF.

There are a few counts of this clonotype. V usage is TRBV12-3 or TRBV12-4 and J usage is TRBJ1-2, with 10 nucleotides matching TRBD1. V shed 6 bases and J 3 bases; nucleotides not matched to a gene: 7. The CDR3 runs to 15 residues. The CDR3 bases are TGTGCCAGCAGGGGCCGGACAGGGGGGGACTATGGCTACACCTTC. Translation: CASRGRTGGDYGYTF.

The CDR3 sequence is CASSFTRSGHNEQFF. CDR3 sequence (DNA): TGTGCCAGCAGCTTTACACGTTCAGGTCACAATGAGCAGTTCTTC. This sequence joins TRBV7-2 and TRBJ2-1; no firm D call. Germline CDR1 is SGHTA and CDR2 is FQGNSA. Trimming cost V 3 bases and J 5 bases, with 14 bases left between them. CDR3 length equals 15 residues. Drawing the rest from reference TRBV7-2 and TRBJ2-1, the complete variable domain is GAGVSQSPSNKVTEKGKDVELRCDPISGHTALYWYRQSLGQGLEFLIYFQGNSAPDKSGLPSDRFSAERTGGSVSTLTIQRTQQEDSAVYLCASSFTRSGHNEQFFGPGTRLTVL.

This clonotype was seen ten or more times. The gene calls are TRBV7-2 and TRBJ2-1; 9 bases agree with TRBD1. Germline V gene sequence: CDR1 SGHTA, CDR2 FQGNSA. J gave up 6 bases and V 4 bases, and 1 base lay outside the gene matches. CDR3 length: 13 amino acids. The CDR3 DNA reads as TGTGCCAGCAGCTGGGGACAGGGCAATGAGCAGTTCTTC. Translating gives CASSWGQGNEQFF.

This clonotype was observed many times. The chain couples TRBV29-1 to TRBJ2-7; TRBD1 might be the D (6 bases). The germline V gene encodes CDR1 SQVTM and CDR2 ANQGSEA. The CDR3 runs to 13 residues. V was clipped by 4 bases and J by 4 bases, with 14 bases between them. The CDR3 here is CSVGRGIGYEQYF. In DNA form, the CDR3 reads TGCAGCGTTGGCAGGGGCATCGGGTACGAGCAGTACTTC.

The rearrangement uses TRBV27 and TRBJ2-2; unclear D gene. Germline loops: CDR1 MNHEY, CDR2 SMNVEV (reference sequence). Trimming removed 8 bases from V and 4 bases from J, with 11 bases in between. CDR3 length: 13 amino acids. In nucleotides, the CDR3 is TGTGCCAGCTGGGGATCCGGCACCGGGGAGCTGTTTTTT. This gives the protein CASWGSGTGELFF.

As for this clonotype: Compared with germline, one end of the junction differs, possibly owing to a read error. CDR3 nucleotide sequence: TGTGCCAGCAGCTCACCCGGGACCTGGGGCAACTATGGCCACACCTTC. Its protein product is CASSSPGTWGNYGHTF. V gene TRBV7-2 combines with J gene TRBJ1-2, with D maybe TRBD1 (5 bases). Germline CDR1 SGHTA, CDR2 FQGNSA. The CDR3 sequence is 16 residues long. Together with reference TRBV7-2 and TRBJ1-2, the CDR3 gives the full variable domain: GAGVSQSPSNKVTEKGKDVELRCDPISGHTALYWYRQSLGQGLEFLIYFQGNSAPDKSGLPSDRFSAERTGGSVSTLTIQRTQQEDSAVYLCASSSPGTWGNYGHTFGSGTRLTVV.